These 8 T cell receptor beta chains share one sample of origin, sequenced in a study of vaccination and CD4 T cells after COVID-19. Their specific antigens are unknown. Treatment given: roughly nine-day PBMC culture with coronavirus spike peptide pools or control peptides (ViraFEST assay). Cultured CD4+ T-cell DNA underwent Oncomine TCR Beta short-read sequencing. In TCRdb, the PCR reads were re-called with MiXCR into one record per CDR3 protein. There are some 11,000 distinct CDR3 sequences in the sample; roughly 54% occur only once, and about 15% lies in the top ten. The specimen was CD4+ T cells from blood, cultured in vitro. These receptors originate from a human donor who had recovered from COVID-19.

V and J are TRBV27 and TRBJ1-3; 7 nucleotides match TRBD1. The CDR3 loop spans 16 amino acids. With 6 bases clipped from V and 0 bases from J, the junction kept 8 bases outside the gene matches. Germline values: CDR1 MNHEY, CDR2 SMNVEV (reference sequence). The chain's CDR3 is CASRARGSSSGNTIYF. CDR3 nucleotides: TGTGCCAGCAGGGCCAGGGGGTCTAGCTCTGGAAACACCATATATTTT.

This clonotype was seen only a few times. The CDR3 bases are TGTGCCAGCAGTCTAGCGGAAGAGACCCAGTACTTC. Translation gives CASSLAEETQYF. The genes are TRBV2 and TRBJ2-5, with 7 bases identical to TRBD2. The V and J ends lost 5 bases and 3 bases, in that order; junction bases with no gene match: 0. The CDR3 totals 12 residues. Per germline, CDR1 SNHLY and CDR2 FYNNEI.

The V and J genes are TRBV6-4 and TRBJ2-3, with D maybe TRBD2 (6 bases). The CDR3 loop spans 14 amino acids. Germline assignment: CDR1 MRHNA and CDR2 SNTAGT. Trimming left V 2 bases short and J 4 bases short, with 10 bases between. CDR3 amino acids: CASSDGRESDTQYF. The CDR3 coding sequence is TGTGCCAGCAGTGACGGTCGGGAGTCAGATACGCAGTATTTT.

The rearrangement uses TRBV6-2 or TRBV6-3 and TRBJ1-1; possible D gene TRBD1, 5 bases. The CDR3 spans 15 residues. Trimming took 2 bases from V and 0 from J, leaving 10 bases between them. CDR1 and CDR2 (germline): MNHEY, SVGEGT. This chain's CDR3 is CASSYGPGLNTEAFF. In nucleotides, the CDR3 is TGTGCCAGCAGTTACGGACCAGGGCTGAACACTGAAGCTTTCTTT.

In regard to this clonotype: A much larger clone lies one base from this, so it may be a read error. The chain is built from TRBV7-2 and TRBJ2-3; unclear D gene. CDR3 size: 11 residues. The germline V and J ends were trimmed by 3 bases and 2 bases, with 0 bases remaining between them. From germline, CDR1 is SGHTA and CDR2 FQGNSA. CDR3 region: CASSFTDTQYF. DNA for the CDR3: TGTGCCAGCAGCTTCACAGATACGCAGTATTTT.

The gene calls are TRBV27 and TRBJ2-3, with D tentatively TRBD1 (6 bases). Looked up from germline, CDR1 is MNHEY and CDR2 is SMNVEV (reference sequence). This CDR3 is built from 14 residues. The ends were cut back, 5 bases at V and 0 bases at J, with 9 bases in the middle. The CDR3 bases are TGTGCCAGCAGTCAGAGGGGGAGCACAGATACGCAGTATTTT. This gives the protein CASSQRGSTDTQYF.

This clonotype was found a few times. The gene calls are TRBV7-8 and TRBJ2-5; a possible D gene is TRBD1 (6 bases). Germline lookup yields CDR1 SGHVS and CDR2 FQNEAQ. The CDR3 is made up of 17 amino acids. V gave up 5 bases and J gave up 4 bases, with 23 bases separating them. The CDR3 reads CASSPGQPRATLETQYF. The CDR3, as DNA: TGTGCCAGCAGCCCCGGACAGCCTAGGGCCACCCTAGAGACCCAGTACTTC. Complete variable domain (other parts from reference TRBV7-8 and TRBJ2-5): GAGVSQSPRYKVAKRGQDVALRCDPISGHVSLFWYQQALGQGPEFLTYFQNEAQLDKSGLPSDRFFAERPEGSVSTLKIQRTQQEDSAVYLCASSPGQPRATLETQYFGPGTRLLVL.

The sample holds a few counts of this clonotype. The CDR3 region has the DNA TGTGCCAGCAGCTTCACCCGGGGGCCAGGAAACACCATATATTTT. The encoded protein is CASSFTRGPGNTIYF. J is TRBJ1-3 and V is TRBV7-2; tentatively, D is TRBD1 (6 bases). Germline CDR1 is SGHTA and CDR2 is FQGNSA. V was shortened by 3 bases and J by 4 bases, with 13 bases between the two germline ends. The CDR3 runs 15 residues.